The T cell receptor beta chain described here comes from a study of OX40 agonist ivuxolimab in advanced cancers. Study-level background: Prior checkpoint blockade (anti-PD-1, anti-PD-L1 or anti-CTLA-4) was permitted; under 50% had it.

This CDR3 contains 20 residues. Assay: immunoSEQ multiplex PCR; the TCRdb copy retains only in-frame clones and omits some. This table has about 59,000 clones, roughly 86% appearing once. Specimen: CD4+ or CD8+ T cells sorted from blood, collected in a trial of the OX40 agonist ivuxolimab. The chain is built from TRBV21-1 and TRBJ1-3; the table assigns TRBD1, which was not confirmed against the DNA. TRBV21-1 has pseudogene status. The sequence derives from an adult with an advanced solid tumor such as melanoma, head and neck, liver or kidney cancer. CDR3 DNA sequence: TGTGCCAGCAGCTCTAAAGGTCCGGGACAGGGGACACCTGGGGGAAACACCATATATTTT. Translation: CASSSKGPGQGTPGGNTIYF.